Listed below are T cell receptor beta chains from one sample, sequenced in a study of response to subunit inactivated influenza vaccine. TCRdb reanalysed the RT-PCR reads using MiXCR and keeps one entry per CDR3 protein. This table has about 520,000 distinct CDR3 sequences, approximately 7.2% appearing once. Sequences were derived from PBMCs from blood, sampled around 25 months after vaccination. The source of these receptors is a man between 50 and 69 years old who received an inactivated influenza vaccine. Both conserved end residues are part of each CDR3. D genes are given only for firm matches. Size is stated for part of the rows, as once, few or many counts, or as a class when the clone is expanded.

size	D	V	J	CDR3	DNA
few	TRBD1	TRBV4-3	TRBJ1-2	CASSLRQGDGYTF	TGCGCCAGCAGCCTTCGACAGGGGGATGGCTACACCTTC
-	-	TRBV5-6	TRBJ1-6	CASSPGYSYNSPLHF	TGTGCCAGCAGCCCCGGGTACTCCTATAATTCACCCCTCCACTTT
-	-	TRBV9	TRBJ2-2	CASSVAGQLNTGELFF	TGTGCCAGCAGCGTAGCTGGACAACTGAACACCGGGGAGCTGTTTTTT
few	-	TRBV11-2	TRBJ2-7	CASSAPRIEQYF	TGTGCCAGCAGCGCTCCTCGGATCGAGCAGTACTTC
-	-	TRBV20-1	TRBJ2-5	CSAFNAGTLETQYF	TGCAGTGCTTTCAACGCCGGGACTTTAGAGACCCAGTACTTC
many	TRBD1	TRBV5-1	TRBJ2-7	CASSQRTGSYEQYF	TGCGCCAGCAGCCAAAGGACAGGCTCCTACGAGCAGTACTTC
few	-	TRBV2	TRBJ2-6	CASTGPRAGANVLTF	TGTGCCAGCACGGGTCCCAGGGCTGGGGCCAACGTCCTGACTTTC
few	-	TRBV5-5	TRBJ1-5	CASSFTPGNQPQHF	TGTGCCAGCAGCTTCACCCCGGGCAATCAGCCCCAGCATTTT
many	TRBD2	TRBV30	TRBJ2-3	CAYRGLVGDTQYF	TGTGCCTACCGGGGACTAGTGGGAGATACGCAGTATTTT
many	TRBD1	TRBV29-1	TRBJ2-7	CSVPAGTGVEQYF	TGCAGCGTTCCTGCCGGGACAGGGGTCGAGCAGTACTTC
many	TRBD1	TRBV27	TRBJ1-4	CASGTGGIEKLFF	TGTGCCAGCGGGACAGGGGGCATCGAAAAACTGTTTTTT
-	-	TRBV12-3/TRBV12-4	TRBJ2-3	CASSFPRGAQYF	TGTGCCAGCAGTTTCCCCCGGGGAGCGCAGTATTTT
few	-	TRBV15	TRBJ1-2	CATSRDSYGYTF	TGTGCCACCAGCAGAGACAGCTATGGCTACACCTTC
-	TRBD1	TRBV5-6	TRBJ1-2	CASSVGTGGGYTF	TGTGCCAGCAGTGTTGGGACAGGGGGGGGCTACACCTTC
-	TRBD2	TRBV6-1	TRBJ2-3	CASKRGGGGTDTQYF	TGTGCCAGCAAGCGGGGGGGCGGGGGCACAGATACGCAGTATTTT
-	TRBD1	TRBV7-2	TRBJ1-1	CASSLVGRGQTEAFF	TGTGCCAGCAGCTTAGTGGGCAGGGGGCAAACTGAAGCTTTCTTT
few	-	TRBV30	TRBJ2-5	CAWSLATPQETQYF	TGTGCCTGGAGTCTCGCGACTCCGCAAGAGACCCAGTACTTC
few	TRBD1	TRBV29-1	TRBJ1-1	CSVETGQDTEAFF	TGCAGCGTTGAGACAGGGCAGGACACTGAAGCTTTCTTT
few	-	TRBV5-1	TRBJ1-2	CASDKGQGGYGYTF	TGCGCCAGCGACAAGGGGCAGGGAGGCTATGGCTACACCTTC
few	-	TRBV5-8	TRBJ2-1	CASSLGGLLGGNEQFF	TGTGCCAGCAGCTTGGGTGGATTATTGGGGGGAAATGAGCAGTTCTTC
-	-	TRBV7-9	TRBJ2-3	CASSLKGFTDTQYF	TGTGCCAGCAGCTTGAAAGGGTTTACAGATACGCAGTATTTT
many	TRBD2	TRBV6-5	TRBJ2-2	CASSYQGTSGRGLWGTGELFF	TGTGCCAGCAGTTACCAGGGGACTAGCGGGAGAGGTCTTTGGGGCACCGGGGAGCTGTTTTTT
few	TRBD1	TRBV27	TRBJ1-2	CASSFGTGTLIYGYTF	TGTGCCAGCAGTTTTGGGACAGGGACTTTAATCTATGGCTACACCTTC
-	TRBD2	TRBV18	TRBJ2-3	CASSPSLAGVTDTQYF	TGTGCCAGCTCACCATCGCTAGCGGGCGTCACAGATACGCAGTATTTT
many	TRBD1	TRBV5-1	TRBJ1-1	CASSFQGETEAFF	TGCGCCAGCAGCTTTCAGGGGGAGACTGAAGCTTTCTTT
few	-	TRBV7-2	TRBJ1-1	CASSLVGTSNTEAFF	TGTGCCAGCAGCTTAGTTGGCACTTCGAACACTGAAGCTTTCTTT
many	-	TRBV15	TRBJ2-3	CATSSRLAGGTDTQYF	TGTGCCACCAGCTCCCGACTAGCAGGGGGCACAGATACGCAGTATTTT
few	TRBD1	TRBV27	TRBJ2-7	CASSRGLTGASYEQYF	TGTGCCAGCAGTAGGGGGCTAACAGGGGCCTCCTACGAGCAGTACTTC
-	-	TRBV6-5	TRBJ1-3	CASSPGVNTIYF	TGTGCCAGCAGCCCCGGAGTAAACACCATATATTTT
many	TRBD2	TRBV5-1	TRBJ2-1	CASSTTSGGAGYNEQFF	TGCGCCAGCAGCACTACTAGCGGGGGGGCCGGTTACAATGAGCAGTTCTTC
many	-	TRBV5-1	TRBJ2-1	CASSLAQLAGGYNEQFF	TGCGCCAGCAGCTTGGCCCAACTAGCCGGCGGTTACAATGAGCAGTTCTTC
-	-	TRBV4-1	TRBJ1-3	CASSPTSGANSGNTIYF	TGCGCCAGCAGCCCGACCTCCGGGGCCAACTCTGGAAACACCATATATTTT
few	TRBD1	TRBV27	TRBJ2-1	CASTPRPRDRALNEQFF	TGTGCCAGCACCCCAAGACCCCGGGACAGGGCCCTCAATGAGCAGTTCTTC
many	TRBD2	TRBV24-1	TRBJ2-3	CATSDFGAGGSTDTQYF	TGTGCCACCAGTGATTTTGGAGCGGGAGGGAGCACAGATACGCAGTATTTT
-	TRBD2	TRBV24-1	TRBJ2-1	CATSDLGGGNYNEQFF	TGTGCCACCAGTGACTTGGGCGGGGGTAACTACAATGAGCAGTTCTTC
few	-	TRBV9	TRBJ2-7	CASSVSSGAYEQYF	TGTGCCAGCAGCGTGAGTAGCGGCGCCTACGAGCAGTACTTC
many	-	TRBV20-1	TRBJ2-1	CSASRLGGTDEQFF	TGCAGTGCTAGTCGACTAGGGGGTACGGATGAGCAGTTCTTC
few	-	TRBV19	TRBJ1-5	CASSPQALQPQHF	TGTGCCAGTAGCCCCCAGGCCCTTCAGCCCCAGCATTTT
-	TRBD1	TRBV11-2	TRBJ1-2	CASSLDRTGYGYTF	TGTGCCAGCAGCTTAGACCGGACAGGGTATGGCTACACCTTC
many	-	TRBV5-1	TRBJ2-1	CASSSGTQSEEQFF	TGCGCCAGCAGCTCCGGGACCCAATCAGAGGAGCAGTTCTTC
few	-	TRBV10-1	TRBJ2-3	CASRMGGTDTQYF	TGCGCCAGCAGGATGGGGGGAACAGATACGCAGTATTTT
few	-	TRBV7-8	TRBJ2-4	CASSYKIFLAKNIQYF	TGTGCCAGCAGCTATAAGATCTTCCTAGCCAAAAACATTCAGTACTTC